These 32 T cell receptor beta chains were sequenced from one sample in a study of blood T cell repertoires in COVID-19. Profiling relied on immunoSEQ multiplex PCR, and the TCRdb table lists in-frame clones only, not all of them. This table holds 15,000 to 20,000 clones, 80% to 90% found once. The sample comprised peripheral blood. All receptors derive from a human donor in a cohort sampled during active COVID-19.

This chain connects TRBV4-1 to TRBJ1-4; D call uncertain. V dropped 4 bases and J dropped 4 bases, with 16 bases sitting between them. Germline CDR1 is MGHRA and CDR2 is YSYEKL. The CDR3 runs 16 residues. The CDR3 nucleotides are TGCGCCAGCAGCCCTCCCACCACCGCCAGTAATGAAAAACTGTTTTTT. This codes for CASSPPTTASNEKLFF.

This chain uses TRBV4-2 with TRBJ1-2; D is possibly TRBD1 (6 bases). This CDR3 comprises 15 residues. Trimming pared 1 base from V and 7 bases from J, leaving 16 bases between. The germline V gene encodes CDR1 LGHNA and CDR2 YNFKEQ. The CDR3 sequence is CASSQGALGGAGYTF. The DNA for the CDR3 is TGTGCCAGCAGCCAAGGGGCTTTAGGGGGGGCTGGCTACACCTTC.

The chain combines TRBV19 with TRBJ1-2, with 7 bases lining up with TRBD1. The CDR3 covers 16 residues. Losses at the gene ends were 5 bases for V and 4 bases for J; bases not matched to a gene: 13. Germline V gene data show CDR1 as LNHDA and CDR2 as SQIVND (reference sequence). The CDR3 loop is CASSPELPQGSYGYTF. CDR3 coding DNA: TGTGCCAGTAGTCCCGAACTACCACAGGGGAGCTATGGCTACACCTTC. The full variable domain, rest sourced from reference TRBV19 and TRBJ1-2, is DGGITQSPKYLFRKEGQNVTLSCEQNLNHDAMYWYRQDPGQGLRLIYYSQIVNDFQKGDIAEGYSVSREKKESFPLTVTSAQKNPTAFYLCASSPELPQGSYGYTFGSGTRLTVV.

The chain joins TRBV4-1 to TRBJ1-2, with D perhaps TRBD1 (5 bases). Germline V gene data show CDR1 as MGHRA and CDR2 as YSYEKL. Trimming removed 4 bases from V and 3 bases from J, with 18 bases in between. The CDR3 runs 16 residues. The CDR3 protein is CASSPQGGGAYYGYTF. CDR3 in DNA: TGCGCCAGCAGCCCCCAGGGTGGAGGGGCCTACTATGGCTACACCTTC.

The chain has TRBV9 and TRBJ2-7; TRBD2 is a possible D gene (5 bases). V dropped 4 bases and J dropped 4 bases, with 9 bases sitting between them. The CDR3 consists of 12 residues. The germline V gene encodes CDR1 SGDLS and CDR2 YYNGEE. The CDR3 bases are TGTGCCAGCAGCCCCGGAGGTTACGAGCAGTACTTC. Amino acids: CASSPGGYEQYF.

The chain recombines TRBV28 with TRBJ2-7, with TRBD2 matching 8 bases. The CDR3 runs 16 residues. Unmatched junction bases numbered 12, after V lost 4 bases and J lost 4 bases. Germline V gene lookup returns CDR1 MDHEN and CDR2 SYDVKM. CDR3 bases: TGTGCCAGCAGTTCTCCCGGGACTAGGGGGAAATACGAGCAGTACTTC. Encoded protein: CASSSPGTRGKYEQYF.

This clone is a singleton in its sample. The V and J genes are TRBV30 and TRBJ1-2; weak D call: TRBD1 (5 bases). Germline loops: CDR1 GTSNPN, CDR2 SVGIG (reference sequence). V was trimmed by 3 bases and J by 3 bases, leaving 8 bases between them. The CDR3 extends over 12 amino acids. CDR3 DNA: TGTGCCTGGAGCAAAGGGGACTATGGCTACACCTTC. It yields the protein CAWSKGDYGYTF. The variable domain in full, completed from reference TRBV30 and TRBJ1-2, reads SQTIHQWPATLVQPVGSPLSLECTVEGTSNPNLYWYRQAAGRGLQLLFYSVGIGQISSEVPQNLSASRPQDRQFILSSKKLLLSDSGFYLCAWSKGDYGYTFGSGTRLTVV.

The gene calls are TRBV7-9 and TRBJ1-6; perhaps TRBD1 as D (6 bases). Germline V gene data show CDR1 as SEHNR and CDR2 as FQNEAQ (reference sequence). The CDR3 is 17 amino acids. Trimming stripped 4 bases from V and 3 bases from J, with 16 bases between. DNA of the CDR3: TGTGCCAGCAGCTCCGGGGATGGGGGCCACTATAATTCACCCCTCCACTTT. Protein sequence: CASSSGDGGHYNSPLHF.

This rearrangement joins TRBV5-1 to TRBJ1-1, with TRBD1 as a possible D gene (6 bases). Germline V gives CDR1 SGHRS, CDR2 YFSETQ. The CDR3 sequence is 15 residues long. Between the trimmed V and J ends, which lost 0 bases and 0 bases, there was a span of 9 bases. The CDR3 DNA reads TGCGCCAGCAGCTTGGTGGGGGCATTGAACACTGAAGCTTTCTTT. As protein: CASSLVGALNTEAFF.

The chain couples TRBV10-3 to TRBJ1-1, with D unresolved. This CDR3 has 14 amino acids. Per the germline V gene, CDR1 is ENHRY and CDR2 is SYGVKD. Deletions cut 0 bases from V and 1 base from J, with 6 bases between. Here the CDR3 reads CAISESLANTEAFF. The CDR3 coding sequence is TGTGCCATCAGTGAGTCTCTGGCGAACACTGAAGCTTTCTTT.

The gene calls are TRBV12-3 or TRBV12-4 and TRBJ2-1, with D maybe TRBD2 (5 bases). CDR3 length equals 13 residues. Trimming left V 5 bases short and J 4 bases short, with 9 bases between. CDR3 sequence reads: CASSPGLYNEQFF. The CDR3 DNA reads TGTGCCAGCAGTCCTGGACTTTACAATGAGCAGTTCTTC.

The chain combines TRBV5-1 with TRBJ1-1; the D gene is possibly TRBD1 (5 bases). The CDR3 is 15 residues long. In germline, CDR1 is SGHRS, CDR2 YFSETQ. V gave up 0 bases and J gave up 4 bases, with 13 bases separating them. CDR3 bases: TGCGCCAGCAGCTTGGAACAGGCCCGTAGCACTGAAGCTTTCTTT. Translating it yields CASSLEQARSTEAFF.

This clone was recorded only once. The chain carries TRBV18 and TRBJ2-3; possibly TRBD2 for D (6 bases). Trimming stripped 1 base from V and 2 bases from J, with 10 bases between. The CDR3 is 15 residues long. CDR1 and CDR2 (germline): KGHSH, LQKENI. The CDR3 DNA sequence: TGTGCCAGCTCACCACGATTAGCGGACACAGATACGCAGTATTTT. Translating gives CASSPRLADTDTQYF.

V and J are TRBV9 and TRBJ1-3; D is perhaps TRBD1 (5 bases). The CDR3 has 15 residues. V was trimmed by 1 base and J by 0 bases, leaving 8 bases between them. In germline, CDR1 is SGDLS, CDR2 YYNGEE. CDR3 in amino acids: CASSVFDSSGNTIYF. The CDR3 DNA is TGTGCCAGCAGCGTATTTGACAGCTCTGGAAACACCATATATTTT.

The chain has TRBV9 and TRBJ1-2, with D possibly matching TRBD1 (5 bases). This CDR3 contains 12 residues. The V end lost 5 bases, the J end lost 4 bases, and 9 bases lay between the germline ends. Germline CDR1 reads SGDLS; CDR2 reads YYNGEE. CDR3 coding DNA: TGTGCCAGCAGTCGAGACAGCTATGGCTACACCTTC. Its protein is CASSRDSYGYTF. The full variable domain, completed using reference TRBV9 and TRBJ1-2, is DSGVTQTPKHLITATGQRVTLRCSPRSGDLSVYWYQQSLDQGLQFLIQYYNGEERAKGNILERFSAQQFPDLHSELNLSSLELGDSALYFCASSRDSYGYTFGSGTRLTVV.

The V and J genes are TRBV18 and TRBJ1-1; D is perhaps TRBD1 (5 bases). With 1 base removed from V and 3 bases from J, the gap between germline ends came to 12 bases. This CDR3 region has 15 residues. The V gene's germline CDR1 is KGHSH and CDR2 LQKENI. The CDR3: CASSPLVGTHTEAFF. DNA for the CDR3: TGTGCCAGCTCACCACTCGTGGGGACTCACACTGAAGCTTTCTTT.

J is TRBJ2-7 and V is TRBV7-3; D unresolved. V lost 1 base, J lost 0 bases, and 7 bases lay in between. Germline V CDR1 and CDR2: SGHTA, FQGTGA. This CDR3 contains 14 residues. The CDR3 loop reads CASSLSRVSYEQYF. The CDR3 coding sequence is TGTGCCAGCAGCTTAAGTCGGGTCTCCTACGAGCAGTACTTC.

V and J are TRBV5-4 and TRBJ2-2, with TRBD1 identical over 9 bases. J lost 7 bases, V lost 2 bases, and 9 bases had no gene match. The V gene's germline CDR1 is SGHNT and CDR2 YYREEE (reference sequence). This CDR3 comprises 16 residues. This CDR3 is CASSFTGGAPGGELFF. Written as DNA, the CDR3 is TGTGCCAGCAGCTTCACAGGGGGCGCCCCCGGCGGGGAGCTGTTTTTT.

V and J are TRBV19 and TRBJ2-2; D is possibly TRBD1 (6 bases). This CDR3 has 14 amino acids. V lost 5 bases, J lost 4 bases, and 11 bases lay in between. Per the germline V gene, CDR1 is LNHDA and CDR2 is SQIVND (reference sequence). CDR3 amino acids: CASSRQGSTGELFF. For the CDR3, the DNA is TGTGCCAGTAGTCGTCAGGGGAGCACCGGGGAGCTGTTTTTT. Full variable domain (outside the CDR3, taken from reference TRBV19 and TRBJ2-2): DGGITQSPKYLFRKEGQNVTLSCEQNLNHDAMYWYRQDPGQGLRLIYYSQIVNDFQKGDIAEGYSVSREKKESFPLTVTSAQKNPTAFYLCASSRQGSTGELFFGEGSRLTVL.

The CDR3 DNA reads as TGCGCCAGCGCCGACAAAGCCGGGACAGGGGTGAACTATGGCTACACCTTC. Translated: CASADKAGTGVNYGYTF. The J gene is TRBJ1-2, the V gene TRBV5-1; 10 positions agree with TRBD1. Germline V gene data show CDR1 as SGHRS and CDR2 as YFSETQ. The CDR3 has 17 amino acids. With V trimmed by 7 bases and J by 2 bases, 14 bases remained unmatched.

The chain uses TRBV30 and TRBJ1-2, with a possible D match to TRBD1 (5 bases). Germline values: CDR1 GTSNPN, CDR2 SVGIG (reference sequence). The CDR3 is 12 amino acids. V lost 1 base and J 5 bases, leaving 8 bases between the germline ends. The CDR3 sequence: CAWSAGGYGYTF. For the CDR3, the DNA is TGTGCCTGGAGTGCGGGGGGGTATGGCTACACCTTC.

This chain links TRBV6-6 with TRBJ2-5; D is uncertain. V was clipped by 6 bases and J by 1 base, with 18 bases between them. The CDR3 length is 16 residues. Germline lookup yields CDR1 MNHNY and CDR2 SVGAGI (reference sequence). The CDR3 DNA reads TGTGCCAGCAGCGGAACCTATCCTGACATCCAAGAGACCCAGTACTTC. Translation: CASSGTYPDIQETQYF.

The genes are TRBV9 and TRBJ2-5; D unclear. Germline CDR1 is SGDLS and CDR2 is YYNGEE. V was cut by 2 bases and J by 7 bases, with 15 bases left in between. This CDR3 contains 14 residues. CDR3 nucleotides: TGTGCCAGCAGCGTGGGCACAGTAGGTGGGACCCAGTACTTC. Encoded protein: CASSVGTVGGTQYF.

This rearrangement joins TRBV5-1 to TRBJ2-7; possible D gene TRBD2, 5 bases. This CDR3 has 15 amino acids. Deletions cut 4 bases from V and 7 bases from J, with 21 bases between. Per germline, CDR1 SGHRS and CDR2 YFSETQ. CDR3 loop: CASSTNPRGRGEQYF. CDR3 nucleotides: TGCGCCAGCAGCACAAATCCCCGGGGTCGGGGAGAGCAGTACTTC.

The V call is TRBV27, the J call TRBJ2-1; perhaps TRBD1 as D (6 bases). V was shortened by 6 bases and J by 0 bases, with 12 bases between the two germline ends. Germline V gene lookup returns CDR1 MNHEY and CDR2 SMNVEV (reference sequence). The CDR3 runs 15 residues. The CDR3 region is CASRRDTRSYNEQFF. The CDR3 DNA follows: TGTGCCAGCAGGAGGGACACCCGCTCCTACAATGAGCAGTTCTTC.

CDR3 sequence: CASSQSPDRISYEQYF. In DNA, the CDR3 is TGCGCCAGCAGTCAATCCCCAGACAGAATTTCCTACGAGCAGTACTTC. This chain uses TRBV23-1 with TRBJ2-7; weak D call: TRBD1 (5 bases). TRBV23-1 is placed among ORFs of uncertain function. The CDR3 contains 16 residues. The V end lost 0 bases, the J end lost 1 base, and 13 bases lay between the germline ends.

The J gene is TRBJ2-1, the V gene TRBV30, with D perhaps TRBD2 (5 bases). Trimming left V 5 bases short and J 4 bases short, with 15 bases between. From germline, CDR1 is GTSNPN and CDR2 SVGIG (reference sequence). There are 14 residues in the CDR3. CDR3 nucleotide sequence: TGTGCCTGGGTAGACCAGCGGCGATACAATGAGCAGTTCTTC. This translates into CAWVDQRRYNEQFF.

This clone came up a few times. This chain links TRBV6-6 with TRBJ1-5; D is undetermined. Trimming pared 6 bases from V and 2 bases from J, leaving 17 bases between. Germline lookup yields CDR1 MNHNY and CDR2 SVGAGI (reference sequence). This CDR3 is 16 amino acids long. The CDR3 DNA follows: TGTGCCAGCAGAGACACAGAGGGTAAGGGCAATCAGCCCCAGCATTTT. Translated, it gives CASRDTEGKGNQPQHF.

This clone was found once. The V call is TRBV6-6, the J call TRBJ2-7, with 11 bases identical to TRBD1. The CDR3 has 15 residues. V shed 7 bases and J 5 bases; nucleotides not matched to a gene: 10. CDR1 is MNHNY and CDR2 is SVGAGI in the germline V gene (reference sequence). The CDR3 DNA sequence: TGTGCCAGCACCTACCAAGGACAGGGGGCTAACGAGCAGTACTTC. This sequence encodes CASTYQGQGANEQYF.

The CDR3 coding sequence is TGTGCCAGCAGTTCCAGGGAGGCCCCCGAGCAGTACTTC. Translation: CASSSREAPEQYF. The chain carries TRBV6-6 and TRBJ2-7, with a weak D call TRBD2 (6 bases). Trimming took 4 bases from V and 6 from J, leaving 13 bases between them. In germline, CDR1 is MNHNY, CDR2 SVGAGI (reference sequence). The CDR3 spans 13 residues.

This clone was recorded a few times. The genes are TRBV24-1 and TRBJ1-5, with TRBD1 as a possible D gene (6 bases). CDR1 is KGHDR, CDR2 SFDVKD, per germline. The germline V and J ends were trimmed by 8 bases and 0 bases, with 19 bases remaining between them. The length of the CDR3 is 17 residues. In nucleotides, the CDR3 is TGTGCCACCAAGGGGACATCCGTAGGTTATAGCAATCAGCCCCAGCATTTT. Translating it yields CATKGTSVGYSNQPQHF.

This rearrangement joins TRBV25-1 to TRBJ2-3; 9 positions match TRBD2. J gave up 4 bases and V 4 bases, and 6 bases lay outside the gene matches. The CDR3 is made up of 15 amino acids. Germline-derived CDR1 and CDR2 are MGHDK and SYGVNS. The CDR3 DNA reads as TGTGCCAGCAGTGCTAGCGGGACATTTTCAGATACGCAGTATTTT. This sequence encodes CASSASGTFSDTQYF.